Listed below are T cell receptor beta chains from one sample, sequenced in a study of regulatory T cells in long-lasting Graves disease. TCRdb re-analysed the multiplex PCR reads in MiXCR, keeping a single row per CDR3 protein. The sample yields 360,000 or so distinct CDR3 sequences, 20% to 25% seen once. Here the sequenced sample was peripheral blood mononuclear cells (PBMCs), taken when the disease was refractory, from a patient treated with antithyroid drugs. These receptor sequences come from a woman aged 40 to 55 with Graves disease. Both conserved end residues are trimmed from each CDR3. Each record gives: J gene, V gene, CDR3 protein.

TRBJ2-7 | TRBV29-1 | SVDAGGYEQY
TRBJ2-7 | TRBV28 | ASSDRDASYEQY
TRBJ2-5 | TRBV7-8 | ASSSPGRGTQY
TRBJ1-2 | TRBV5-4 | ASSLDQGVGYT
TRBJ1-3 | TRBV9 | ASSVDPGNTIY
TRBJ2-5 | TRBV28 | ASKTLGLTETQY
TRBJ2-6 | TRBV29-1 | SAAGPLGANVLT
TRBJ1-2 | TRBV29-1 | SVPGQGASGYT
TRBJ2-1 | TRBV12-3/TRBV12-4 | ASSLASWTSGNNEQF
TRBJ2-7 | TRBV27 | ASGWVGNEQY
TRBJ1-2 | TRBV28 | ASSLVGYGYT
TRBJ2-6 | TRBV7-9 | ASSPRAYPSGANVLT
TRBJ2-1 | TRBV6-5 | ASSYRDYAYNEQF
TRBJ1-1 | TRBV30 | AWSPRNTEAF
TRBJ2-5 | TRBV20-1 | SAKGLTQETQY
TRBJ2-1 | TRBV28 | ASFPLRRNSYNEQF
TRBJ2-2 | TRBV5-1 | ASSKVRETNTGELF
TRBJ1-3 | TRBV11-2 | ASSLGFPALPGNTIY
TRBJ1-4 | TRBV7-9 | ASSLGTRNEKLF
TRBJ1-4 | TRBV10-3 | AIMESPTNEKLF
TRBJ1-5 | TRBV11-1 | VSSLSGNQPQH
TRBJ2-1 | TRBV10-2 | ASRSSGILGIDNEQF
TRBJ2-7 | TRBV28 | ASSSGTSGRAEQY
TRBJ1-6 | TRBV12-3/TRBV12-4 | ASSLNGNSPLH